The 28 T cell receptor beta chains below were found in one sample sequenced in a study of identical twins. TCRdb reprocessed the 5' RACE reads via MiXCR and lists one record per CDR3 protein. This table holds 500,000 or so distinct CDR3 sequences, 13% to 15% found once. The same sample was also used in a study of yellow fever vaccine responses in identical twins.

Source material: CD4+ T cells sorted from blood. The receptors were sampled from a woman between 18 and 30 years old in good health.

This sequence joins TRBV25-1 and TRBJ2-1; 10 positions match TRBD1. The CDR3 is 15 residues long. The germline CDR1 and CDR2 sequences are MGHDK and SYGVNS. With 7 bases clipped from V and 8 bases from J, the junction kept 11 bases outside the gene matches. Here the CDR3 DNA reads TGTGCCAGCAACCCGGACAGGGGGAGGATGGATGAGCAGTTCTTC. It is translated as CASNPDRGRMDEQFF.

The J gene is TRBJ2-5, the V gene TRBV20-1; 9 bases match TRBD2. The CDR3 runs 17 residues. V gave up 0 bases and J gave up 4 bases; unmatched junction bases: 12. CDR1 is DFQATT and CDR2 is SNEGSKA in the germline V gene (reference sequence). The CDR3 loop is CSARDVVAGARGETQYF. The CDR3 nucleotides read TGCAGTGCTAGAGATGTGGTAGCGGGGGCGAGGGGAGAGACCCAGTACTTC.

The chain uses TRBV6-5 and TRBJ2-7; possibly TRBD2 for D (5 bases). Trimming shortened V by 0 bases and J by 1 base, and 13 bases separated the two germline ends. Looked up from germline, CDR1 is MNHEY and CDR2 is SVGAGI. This CDR3 region has 16 residues. DNA of the CDR3: TGTGCCAGCAGTTACTCCCGGGGTTCCCCATCCTACGAGCAGTACTTC. Protein sequence: CASSYSRGSPSYEQYF.

The chain employs TRBV7-2 and TRBJ2-7; D is perhaps TRBD2 (5 bases). Germline CDR1 is SGHTA and CDR2 is FQGNSA. Trimming removed 7 bases from V and 5 bases from J, with 18 bases in between. The CDR3 loop spans 14 amino acids. CDR3 protein: CASTLGRGRNEQYF. CDR3 coding DNA: TGTGCCAGCACCCTAGGACGGGGTAGGAACGAGCAGTACTTC.

The rearrangement links TRBV20-1 to TRBJ2-3; D perhaps matches TRBD2 (6 bases). Germline V CDR1 and CDR2: DFQATT, SNEGSKA (reference sequence). Trimming took 5 bases from V and 3 from J, leaving 21 bases between them. The CDR3 totals 16 residues. CDR3 bases: TGCAGTGCTCTAATTAGCGGCGGAAAAGGAACAGATACGCAGTATTTT. Amino acids: CSALISGGKGTDTQYF.

The chain joins TRBV6-4 to TRBJ1-5; D is possibly TRBD1 (5 bases). Germline lookup yields CDR1 MRHNA and CDR2 SNTAGT. V was trimmed by 5 bases and J by 3 bases, leaving 8 bases between them. CDR3 size: 13 residues. CDR3 coding DNA: TGTGCCAGCAGTCGGGACTACAATCAGCCCCAGCATTTT. This encodes CASSRDYNQPQHF.

This clonotype was picked up a small number of times. This chain links TRBV11-2 with TRBJ2-3; D unclear. Per germline, CDR1 SGHAT and CDR2 FQNNGV. This CDR3 spans 13 amino acids. V lost 5 bases and J 7 bases, leaving 13 bases between the germline ends. CDR3 coding DNA: TGTGCCAGCAGCGTCGGAGAAGAAAATACGCAGTATTTT. As protein: CASSVGEENTQYF.

J is TRBJ2-7 and V is TRBV4-1; possibly TRBD1 for D (6 bases). The ends were cut back, 4 bases at V and 2 bases at J, with 18 bases in the middle. The CDR3 loop spans 16 amino acids. CDR1 and CDR2 (germline): MGHRA, YSYEKL. This CDR3 reads CASSPLAGDTTYEQYF. CDR3 sequence (DNA): TGCGCCAGCAGCCCCCTGGCTGGGGACACAACCTACGAGCAGTACTTC.

This clonotype was counted many times. The chain uses TRBV5-1 and TRBJ2-2; TRBD1 agrees at 7 bases. This CDR3 is 15 amino acids long. The ends lost 1 base at V and 3 bases at J; junction bases unmatched: 3. Germline CDR1 SGHRS, CDR2 YFSETQ. CDR3 DNA sequence: TGCGCCAGCAGCTTGAGACAGGGCGACACCGGGGAGCTGTTTTTT. Protein sequence: CASSLRQGDTGELFF.

In this sample, this clonotype turned up a few times. The CDR3 DNA reads TGTGCCAGCAGTGACGGTGGCCCCGGGGCAACTAATGAAAAACTGTTTTTT. It encodes CASSDGGPGATNEKLFF. The V gene is TRBV2, the J gene TRBJ1-4; D uncertain. This CDR3 spans 17 amino acids. Between the trimmed V and J ends, which lost 3 bases and 0 bases, there was a span of 14 bases. From germline, CDR1 is SNHLY and CDR2 FYNNEI. The entire variable domain, with the rest obtained from reference TRBV2 and TRBJ1-4, is as follows: EPEVTQTPSHQVTQMGQEVILRCVPISNHLYFYWYRQILGQKVEFLVSFYNNEISEKSEIFDDQFSVERPDGSNFTLKIRSTKLEDSAMYFCASSDGGPGATNEKLFFGSGTQLSVL.

This clonotype was observed a single time. This chain joins TRBV3-1 and TRBJ2-7; possible D gene TRBD2, 5 bases. The V and J ends lost 8 bases and 6 bases respectively, with 11 bases between them. Per germline, CDR1 LGHDT and CDR2 YNNKEL (reference sequence). The CDR3 runs to 11 residues. The CDR3 nucleotides read TGTGCCAGCGAACCCACTAGCGAGCAGTACTTC. It translates to CASEPTSEQYF.

CDR3 in amino acids: CASSHAENTIYF. Here the CDR3 DNA reads TGTGCCAGCAGCCATGCAGAGAACACCATATATTTT. The genes are TRBV7-2 and TRBJ1-3; D not certain. The CDR3 sequence is 12 residues long. Germline CDR1 and CDR2: SGHTA and FQGNSA. V lost 5 bases to trimming and J lost 7 bases, with 9 bases between them.

The chain combines TRBV29-1 with TRBJ1-1; D is unclear. The CDR3 runs to 15 residues. V lost 6 bases and J lost 1, with 18 bases in between. Germline lookup yields CDR1 SQVTM and CDR2 ANQGSEA. The CDR3 region has the DNA TGCAGCGTCAACCGGGCTGGAGCTTCGAACACTGAAGCTTTCTTT. It encodes CSVNRAGASNTEAFF.

The sample holds a few counts of this clonotype. The V and J genes are TRBV20-1 and TRBJ2-3; D is undetermined. The CDR3 length is 12 residues. The germline V gene encodes CDR1 DFQATT and CDR2 SNEGSKA (reference sequence). The ends were cut back, 3 bases at V and 2 bases at J, with 6 bases in the middle. This CDR3 is CSARADTDTQYF. DNA of the CDR3: TGCAGTGCTAGGGCCGACACAGATACGCAGTATTTT.

The chain employs TRBV7-8 and TRBJ2-7, with D possibly TRBD2 on 6 matching bases. The CDR3 is made up of 16 amino acids. From germline, CDR1 is SGHVS and CDR2 FQNEAQ. Trimming took off 5 bases at V and 1 base at J, with 18 bases between the two ends. Written as DNA, the CDR3 is TGTGCCAGCAGCGCCCGGGGGAGCGGGCGGTCCTACGAGCAGTACTTC. Translating gives CASSARGSGRSYEQYF.

This clonotype was detected only a few times. The V call is TRBV12-3 or TRBV12-4, the J call TRBJ2-1; perhaps D is TRBD1 or TRBD2 (6 bases each). The V end lost 8 bases, the J end lost 5 bases, and 19 bases lay between the germline ends. This CDR3 has 15 residues. DNA of the CDR3: TGTGCCAGCCTAGGGGGGCCCTCCGTTCACAATGAGCAGTTCTTC. The encoded protein is CASLGGPSVHNEQFF.

In this sample, this clonotype turned up a few times. The V and J genes are TRBV24-1 and TRBJ2-2, with a possible D match to TRBD1 (5 bases). Germline CDR1 reads KGHDR; CDR2 reads SFDVKD. The V end lost 1 base, the J end lost 4 bases, and 6 bases lay between the germline ends. The CDR3 sequence is 14 residues long. CDR3: CATSDLDSTGELFF. CDR3 in DNA: TGTGCCACCAGTGATTTAGACAGCACCGGGGAGCTGTTTTTT.

This clonotype showed up just a few times. The chain links TRBV20-1 to TRBJ2-4; D remains ambiguous. The CDR3 runs 14 residues. Trimming removed 0 bases from V and 0 bases from J, with 6 bases in between. From germline, CDR1 is DFQATT and CDR2 SNEGSKA (reference sequence). The CDR3 sequence is CSARETEAKNIQYF. Here the CDR3 DNA reads TGCAGTGCTAGAGAAACAGAAGCCAAAAACATTCAGTACTTC.

This clonotype was picked up a small number of times. V is TRBV11-2 and J is TRBJ2-1, with 9 bases aligning to TRBD2. The J segment lost 9 bases and the V segment lost 1 base, leaving 19 bases of the junction unmatched. This CDR3 is 19 amino acids long. CDR1 SGHAT and CDR2 FQNNGV come from the germline V gene. Written as DNA, the CDR3 is TGTGCCAGCAGCTTAGTGGCGGGAGGGCCGTCGAGGCAGGCCGGTGAGCAGTTCTTC. Its protein is CASSLVAGGPSRQAGEQFF.

This clonotype has just a few counts. The chain is built from TRBV5-6 and TRBJ1-2; D gene unclear. This CDR3 region has 15 residues. Germline-derived CDR1 and CDR2 are SGHDT and YYEEEE. Trimming took off 4 bases at V and 4 bases at J, with 17 bases between the two ends. Here the CDR3 DNA reads TGTGCCAGCAGCCTAAGGGCCCTGAGGAGCTATGGCTACACCTTC. Translated: CASSLRALRSYGYTF.

This chain uses TRBV6-5 with TRBJ2-7; D gene unclear. V was cut by 0 bases and J by 4 bases, with 10 bases left in between. Germline V gives CDR1 MNHEY, CDR2 SVGAGI. CDR3 length equals 14 residues. CDR3 protein: CASSYSPGQYEQYF. The DNA of the CDR3 is TGTGCCAGCAGTTACTCGCCAGGTCAATACGAGCAGTACTTC.

This clonotype was counted only a few times. The chain joins TRBV7-9 to TRBJ2-7; TRBD1 matches 7 bases. With V trimmed by 3 bases and J by 6 bases, 5 bases remained unmatched. The CDR3 spans 13 residues. Germline V gene lookup returns CDR1 SEHNR and CDR2 FQNEAQ (reference sequence). CDR3 nucleotide sequence: TGTGCCAGCAGCTTCGGGACAGTAGGCGAGCAGTACTTC. This translates into CASSFGTVGEQYF.

This clonotype was observed a handful of times. V usage is TRBV28 and J usage is TRBJ1-5; the match to TRBD1 covers 11 bases. Germline V gives CDR1 MDHEN, CDR2 SYDVKM. The junction had 9 bases not matched to a gene; V was cut back by 6 bases and J by 5 bases. This CDR3 spans 16 amino acids. CDR3 amino acids: CASSPRGTGGYQPQHF. CDR3 DNA sequence: TGTGCCAGCAGCCCCAGAGGGACAGGGGGATATCAGCCCCAGCATTTT.

The J gene is TRBJ2-1, the V gene TRBV6-2 or TRBV6-3, with D perhaps matching TRBD1 or TRBD2 (5 bases each). Trimming removed 10 bases at V and 0 bases at J, with 16 bases between. The CDR3 runs to 15 residues. CDR1 MNHEY and CDR2 SVGEGT come from the germline V gene. Here the CDR3 reads CATTKRGSSYNEQFF. The CDR3 region has the DNA TGTGCCACCACAAAGAGGGGAAGCTCCTACAATGAGCAGTTCTTC.

This clonotype occurred a few times. V and J are TRBV12-3 or TRBV12-4 and TRBJ1-1; TRBD1 matches 9 bases. V lost 7 bases and J lost 4; bases outside the gene matches: 7. The CDR3 has 14 residues. The CDR3 loop is CASTWTGAGTEAFF. The CDR3 DNA is TGTGCCAGCACCTGGACAGGGGCTGGCACTGAAGCTTTCTTT.

The J gene is TRBJ2-7, the V gene TRBV30; 8 positions agree with TRBD1. Germline trimming cut 3 bases from V and 6 bases from J; bases unmatched to any gene: 4. The germline V gene encodes CDR1 GTSNPN and CDR2 SVGIG (reference sequence). The CDR3 is 12 amino acids. CDR3 bases: TGTGCCTGGAGCAGGGGGCCGGGCGAGCAGTACTTC. It yields the protein CAWSRGPGEQYF.

This clonotype was detected many times. The V call is TRBV20-1, the J call TRBJ2-1, with 14 positions matching TRBD2. The length of the CDR3 is 17 residues. Trimming at V came to 0 bases and at J to 4 bases, leaving 5 bases not matched to a gene. The germline V gene encodes CDR1 DFQATT and CDR2 SNEGSKA (reference sequence). The chain's CDR3 is CSARDRTSGGWYNEQFF. Written as DNA, the CDR3 is TGCAGTGCTAGAGATAGGACTAGCGGGGGGTGGTACAATGAGCAGTTCTTC.

There are a few counts of this clonotype. The V gene is TRBV5-6, the J gene TRBJ2-5; 10 bases are a match to TRBD2. Trimming removed 3 bases from V and 5 bases from J; junction bases left unmatched: 4. CDR1 is SGHDT and CDR2 is YYEEEE in the germline V gene. The CDR3 has 14 amino acids. CDR3 nucleotides: TGTGCCAGCAGCTCAAGCGGGGGGGTTGAGACCCAGTACTTC. This translates into CASSSSGGVETQYF. Based on the CDR3 plus reference TRBV5-6 and TRBJ2-5, the full variable domain is DAGVTQSPTHLIKTRGQQVTLRCSPKSGHDTVSWYQQALGQGPQFIFQYYEEEERQRGNFPDRFSGHQFPNYSSELNVNALLLGDSALYLCASSSSGGVETQYFGPGTRLLVL.